This T cell receptor (beta chain) was sequenced for a study of Graves' ophthalmopathy and Graves' hyperthyroidism. Over 18 months of follow-up, stable hyperthyroidism required that no ophthalmopathy appear. Hyperthyroidism in these 18- to 65-year-old patients was newly diagnosed, lasting under 2 months. RNA transcripts yielded amplified TCR beta CDR3 regions. First-round RT-PCR used HTBI primers; second-round multiplex PCR followed. MiXCR, run by TCRdb on the multiplex PCR reads, gives a single entry per CDR3 protein. This table holds hundreds of thousands of distinct CDR3 sequences, 20% to 25% found once. The CDR3 spans 16 residues. From germline, CDR1 is LNHNV and CDR2 YYDKDF (reference sequence). Trimming shortened V by 0 bases and J by 2 bases, and 11 bases separated the two germline ends. This clonotype was counted between two and nine times.

This clonotype originated in a woman aged 18-29 years with stable Graves' hyperthyroidism. Some clones in this sample may be carry-over from other donors' samples. The sequencing input was peripheral blood. The chain carries TRBV15 and TRBJ1-5, with a possible D match to TRBD1 (6 bases). The CDR3 spells CATSREQGGGNQPQHF. In DNA, the CDR3 is TGTGCCACCAGCAGAGAACAGGGTGGTGGCAATCAGCCCCAGCATTTT.